This T cell receptor beta chain derives from a study of response to subunit inactivated influenza vaccine. Study outcomes and limitations: There was a suggestion from the authors that each seasonal influenza vaccination recruits few new T cells.

Trimming stripped 4 bases from V and 1 base from J, with 11 bases between. Germline CDR1 reads SNHLY; CDR2 reads FYNNEI. CDR3 length equals 15 residues. Worth noting for this clonotype: Its specificity is unknown.

Each CDR3 protein gets one entry after TCRdb re-called the RT-PCR reads with MiXCR. The data contain about half a million distinct CDR3 sequences, 9.5% to 12% of them singletons. V usage is TRBV2 and J usage is TRBJ2-1; tentatively, D is TRBD2 (7 bases). This TCR was sampled from a man aged 45-65 years who received an inactivated influenza vaccine. Sequencing was performed on PBMCs from blood, taken more than 35 days after vaccination. In nucleotides, the CDR3 is TGTGCCAGCAGTGGGGCGGGGGCATCCTACAATGAGCAGTTCTTC. Its translation is CASSGAGASYNEQFF. Combining the CDR3 with reference TRBV2 and TRBJ2-1 gives the whole variable domain EPEVTQTPSHQVTQMGQEVILRCVPISNHLYFYWYRQILGQKVEFLVSFYNNEISEKSEIFDDQFSVERPDGSNFTLKIRSTKLEDSAMYFCASSGAGASYNEQFFGPGTRLTVL.